The table lists the clone carrying this T cell receptor (beta chain) with a few counts. One end of the junction varies from germline; a read error may be responsible. One entry per CDR3 protein, called by TCRdb with MiXCR from the reads. The table lists around 3,800 distinct CDR3 sequences, roughly 14% of them singletons. These data belong to a study of liver allograft versus peripheral blood T cells. Study context: Repertoires from peripheral blood of liver transplant recipients were compared with those inside their transplanted livers.

The CDR3 runs to 15 residues. Germline V gene data show CDR1 as DFQATT and CDR2 as SNEGSKA (reference sequence). The V call is TRBV20-1, the J call TRBJ2-7; no firm D call. This clonotype was obtained from a human patient who had a liver transplant. Among the T cells, some may be from the graft donor. The CDR3 DNA is TGCAGTGCTAGGCCCTGGACCCTCCAATCCTTCGAGCAGTACTTC. This codes for CSARPWTLQSFEQYF.